The clone carrying this TCR beta chain was seen only a few times. TCRdb recomputed calls from the RT-PCR reads with MiXCR, one row per CDR3 protein. This table holds about 700,000 distinct CDR3 sequences, 12% to 15% found once. This CDR3 has 14 residues. V was pared by 0 bases and J by 10 bases, with 14 bases between. Germline V gene data show CDR1 as SGDLS and CDR2 as YYNGEE. The receptor's source is a female donor in good health, serving as a healthy control. The V and J genes are TRBV9 and TRBJ2-1, with D hard to call. The material sequenced was memory CD4+ T cells from blood. The CDR3 protein is CASSVGGIGREQFF. The CDR3 DNA reads as TGTGCCAGCAGCGTAGGTGGGATTGGGCGGGAGCAGTTCTTC.